The present T cell receptor beta chain was sequenced within a study of blood T cell repertoires in COVID-19. Turning to the study itself: Samples of COVID-19 (acute and convalescent) were obtained from the United States, Italy and Spain.

V lost 8 bases and J lost 6; bases outside the gene matches: 8. This CDR3 has 13 residues. The repertoire was sequenced with immunoSEQ multiplex PCR; TCRdb's copy has only in-frame clones and lacks some. The sample includes 170,000 or so clones, roughly 90% seen only once; the top ten take approximately 0.5%. The origin of this receptor is a man aged 50-59 years with acute or convalescent COVID-19. The sequenced sample consisted of peripheral blood. The gene calls are TRBV5-3 and TRBJ2-4; 7 bases align to TRBD1. TRBV5-3 is identified as an open reading frame with a role that is uncertain. This CDR3 is CARNIPGGNIQYF. CDR3 nucleotide sequence: TGTGCCAGGAACATTCCAGGGGGAAACATTCAGTACTTC.